This T cell receptor beta chain originates from a study of regulatory T cells in long-lasting Graves disease. This clonotype was found many times. Germline assignment: CDR1 MGHRA and CDR2 YSYEKL. J was trimmed by 1 base and V by 1 base; bases with no gene match: 2. The CDR3 extends over 15 amino acids. For TCR beta, libraries came from iRepertoire HTBI primers and Arm-PCR of CDR3 regions. TCRdb reprocessed the multiplex PCR reads with MiXCR, giving one entry per CDR3 protein. The sample contains approximately 350,000 distinct CDR3 sequences, 15% to 20% of which appear only once. As for time point: newly diagnosed GD, antithyroid drugs for less than 3 months. Following extraction of RNA from PBMCs, that RNA was used to make the TCR library. The data also belong to a second study, concerning T cells in Graves' hyperthyroidism and ophthalmopathy.

Sequenced here: peripheral blood mononuclear cells (PBMCs), sampled at new diagnosis, from a patient treated with antithyroid drugs. V and J are TRBV4-1 and TRBJ2-7, with 9 bases lining up with TRBD1. This receptor was identified in a woman aged 18 to 35 with Graves disease. The chain's CDR3 is CASSQGGTGSYEQYF. The CDR3 DNA reads TGCGCCAGCAGCCAAGGGGGGACAGGGTCCTACGAGCAGTACTTC.